The 26 T cell receptor beta chains given below trace back to one sample, sequenced in a study of molecular identifiers for immune sequencing clone quantification. Via MiXCR, TCRdb re-called the PCR reads, giving one row per CDR3 protein. This table has about half a million distinct CDR3 sequences, about 20% appearing once. Sequenced sample: naive CD8+ T cells from blood, with Jurkat cell RNA spiked in. Subset given: FACS-sorted CD8+CD4-CCR7+CD45RA+ naive T cells. All receptors derive from a human donor in good health. Some libraries in this study had Jurkat cell RNA spiked in.

This clonotype was detected only once. The junction and the germline gene differ at one end; a read error may be behind it. This chain links TRBV27 with TRBJ2-3; TRBD1 matches at 9 bases. The CDR3 length is 15 residues. Germline CDR1 reads MNHEY; CDR2 reads SMNVEV (reference sequence). CDR3: CASSVSTGGTVTQYF. DNA for the CDR3: TGTGCCAGCAGCGTTTCAACAGGGGGCACAGTTACGCAGTATTTT.

The J gene is TRBJ2-2, the V gene TRBV27; a weak D match, TRBD1 (6 bases). The CDR3 runs to 15 residues. V dropped 8 bases and J dropped 7 bases, with 20 bases sitting between them. The germline V gene encodes CDR1 MNHEY and CDR2 SMNVEV (reference sequence). The CDR3 loop reads CASSPQQGSVGELFF. In nucleotides, the CDR3 is TGTGCCAGCTCTCCCCAACAGGGTTCGGTCGGGGAGCTGTTTTTT.

The gene calls are TRBV3-2 and TRBJ1-3. TRBV3-2 is marked as a pseudogene. The CDR3 sequence is 17 residues long. In DNA form, the CDR3 reads TGTGCCAGCAGCCAACCCTTCGCAAGTATCTCTGGAAACACCATATATTTT. This sequence encodes CASSQPFASISGNTIYF.

The V and J genes are TRBV28 and TRBJ1-1; D call uncertain. CDR1 and CDR2 (germline): MDHEN, SYDVKM. The length of the CDR3 is 13 residues. V lost 2 bases and J 10 bases, leaving 14 bases between the germline ends. CDR3 region: CASSLKGRNVAFF. CDR3 sequence (DNA): TGTGCCAGCAGTTTAAAAGGGCGGAATGTAGCTTTCTTT.

This clonotype has just a few counts. The gene calls are TRBV7-8 and TRBJ1-1; D is possibly TRBD1 (6 bases). The V and J ends lost 6 bases and 4 bases respectively, with 21 bases between them. Germline lookup yields CDR1 SGHVS and CDR2 FQNEAQ. CDR3 size: 16 residues. In DNA form, the CDR3 reads TGTGCCAGCAGACACCACAGGGATGGAGGTGGCACTGAAGCTTTCTTT. It codes for CASRHHRDGGGTEAFF.

Only a few counts were recorded for this clonotype. The chain carries TRBV9 and TRBJ1-6; D gene unclear. Trimming cost V 3 bases and J 0 bases, with 7 bases left between them. The CDR3 totals 15 residues. CDR1 is SGDLS, CDR2 YYNGEE, per germline. As DNA, the CDR3 is TGTGCCAGCAGCGCCCAGAGCTCCTATAATTCACCCCTCCACTTT. Its translation is CASSAQSSYNSPLHF.

In this sample, this clonotype turned up a few times. This chain connects TRBV20-1 to TRBJ2-1; TRBD1 agrees at 7 bases. The CDR3 covers 13 residues. J was trimmed by 2 bases and V by 6 bases; bases with no gene match: 4. The germline V gene has CDR1 DFQATT and CDR2 SNEGSKA (reference sequence). The CDR3 here is CSAGTATYNEQFF. CDR3 in DNA: TGCAGTGCAGGGACAGCAACCTACAATGAGCAGTTCTTC.

As for this clonotype: It may be a read error: a sequence one base away is much more abundant. J is TRBJ2-2 and V is TRBV12-5; D is possibly TRBD1 or TRBD2 (5 bases each). This CDR3 is 15 amino acids long. Germline V gives CDR1 LGHNT, CDR2 FRNRAP. CDR3 sequence reads: CASGSGTANTVELFF. The CDR3 coding sequence is TGTGCTAGTGGTTCCGGGACCGCGAACACCGTGGAGCTGTTTTTT.

This clonotype was counted many times. The chain is built from TRBV30 and TRBJ1-1; D gene unclear. The CDR3 totals 13 residues. Germline values: CDR1 GTSNPN, CDR2 SVGIG (reference sequence). Trimming cost V 4 bases and J 0 bases, with 9 bases left between them. The CDR3 DNA follows: TGTGCCTGGACCCCATTCATGAACACTGAAGCTTTCTTT. It is translated as CAWTPFMNTEAFF.

This clonotype was seen many times. This rearrangement joins TRBV6-5 to TRBJ2-5; the match to TRBD1 covers 7 bases. Germline CDR1 and CDR2: MNHEY and SVGAGI. Trimming took 2 bases from V and 1 from J; bases not matched to a gene: 4. The CDR3 totals 15 residues. The CDR3 is CASSYMGTAQETQYF. The CDR3 nucleotides are TGTGCCAGCAGTTACATGGGGACAGCCCAAGAGACCCAGTACTTC.

Concerning this clonotype: The junction shows a germline mismatch at one end, possibly a read error. V usage is TRBV6-2 or TRBV6-3 and J usage is TRBJ2-2; tentative D call: TRBD1 (5 bases). CDR1 and CDR2 from the germline V gene are MNHEY and SVGEGT. The CDR3 spans 15 residues. CDR3 nucleotide sequence: TGTGCCAGCAGTTACCGGACATTACACACCGCGGAGCTGTTTTTT. This translates into CASSYRTLHTAELFF.

This clonotype has just a few counts. The chain employs TRBV27 and TRBJ2-3; TRBD1 matches 7 bases. The CDR3 runs 16 residues. CDR1 is MNHEY and CDR2 is SMNVEV in the germline V gene (reference sequence). With 5 bases clipped from V and 0 bases from J, the junction kept 8 bases outside the gene matches. For the CDR3, the DNA is TGTGCCAGCAGTGCCCAGGGGGTGTCTAGCACAGATACGCAGTATTTT. It yields the protein CASSAQGVSSTDTQYF.

In its sample, this clonotype was seen a few times. The chain recombines TRBV10-2 with TRBJ1-1; unclear D gene. The CDR3 contains 12 residues. V was clipped by 1 base and J by 6 bases, with 6 bases between them. Germline CDR1 reads WSHSY; CDR2 reads SAAADI. The CDR3: CASSELGAEAFF. In nucleotides, the CDR3 is TGCGCCAGCAGTGAGTTGGGAGCTGAAGCTTTCTTT.

This clonotype showed up many times. The chain combines TRBV14 with TRBJ2-7; 11 bases are a match to TRBD1. Trimming cost V 1 base and J 4 bases; bases outside gene matches: 6. The germline gives CDR1 SGHDN, CDR2 FVKESK. The CDR3 sequence is 16 residues long. The CDR3 reads CASSQGTGGLGYEQYF. As DNA, the CDR3 is TGTGCCAGCAGCCAAGGGACAGGGGGCTTGGGGTACGAGCAGTACTTC.

Many counts were recorded for this clonotype. The chain joins TRBV29-1 to TRBJ1-1, with TRBD1 as a possible D gene (6 bases). Looked up from germline, CDR1 is SQVTM and CDR2 is ANQGSEA. V shed 4 bases and J shed 5 bases, with 14 bases lying between them. The CDR3 totals 13 residues. The CDR3 sequence: CSVVPRGGTEAFF. The CDR3 DNA follows: TGCAGCGTTGTCCCCAGGGGAGGGACTGAAGCTTTCTTT.

The chain joins TRBV13 to TRBJ2-7; perhaps TRBD2 as D (6 bases). This CDR3 is 14 amino acids long. Germline CDR1 reads PRHDT; CDR2 reads FYEKMQ (reference sequence). The V gene lost 4 bases and the J gene lost 5 bases, with 15 bases spanning the gap. CDR3 sequence (DNA): TGTGCCAGCAGCTCGGGACTGGATTCCCACGAGCAGTACTTC. This gives the protein CASSSGLDSHEQYF.

In this sample, this clonotype turned up a few times. The chain has TRBV27 and TRBJ2-7; D could derive from TRBD1 or TRBD2 (5 bases each). CDR1 and CDR2 from the germline V gene are MNHEY and SMNVEV (reference sequence). There are 12 residues in the CDR3. Trimming removed 6 bases at V and 5 bases at J, with 11 bases between. CDR3 in amino acids: CASSPGTNEQYF. The CDR3 bases are TGTGCCAGCAGCCCCGGGACGAACGAGCAGTACTTC.

This clonotype occurred many times. This sequence joins TRBV4-1 and TRBJ2-1, with a tentative D call TRBD1 (5 bases). The length of the CDR3 is 12 residues. V lost 4 bases, J lost 9 bases, and 10 bases lay in between. Per germline, CDR1 MGHRA and CDR2 YSYEKL. This CDR3 reads CASSPLRGEQFF. CDR3 sequence (DNA): TGCGCCAGCAGCCCCCTTAGGGGTGAGCAGTTCTTC.

This chain links TRBV6-5 with TRBJ1-2, with a weak D call TRBD1 (5 bases). This CDR3 spans 12 amino acids. V was trimmed by 11 bases and J by 4 bases, leaving 14 bases between them. CDR1 is MNHEY and CDR2 is SVGAGI in the germline V gene. CDR3 in DNA: TGTGCCGGCCGCGACAGATCCTATGGCTACACCTTC. Translating gives CAGRDRSYGYTF.

The genes are TRBV19 and TRBJ2-2; TRBD1 matches 11 bases. Trimming removed 5 bases from V and 7 bases from J; junction bases left unmatched: 18. The CDR3 covers 19 residues. Germline V lookup: CDR1 LNHDA, CDR2 SQIVND (reference sequence). DNA for the CDR3: TGTGCCAGTAGTTCCCCATCACACCCGACCGGGACAGGGGGCGGGGAGCTGTTTTTT. This gives the protein CASSSPSHPTGTGGGELFF.

This clonotype was seen many times. CDR3 protein: CASSSPGTPETQYF. In DNA form, the CDR3 reads TGTGCCAGCAGCTCCCCGGGCACCCCGGAGACCCAGTACTTC. J is TRBJ2-5 and V is TRBV7-2; D ambiguous. V lost 4 bases to trimming and J lost 5 bases, with 14 bases between them. There are 14 residues in the CDR3. In germline, CDR1 is SGHTA, CDR2 FQGNSA.

To note about this clonotype: A much larger clone lies a single base off, so this may be a read error. The chain has TRBV6-6 and TRBJ2-7; D gene ambiguous. This CDR3 spans 13 amino acids. Germline lookup yields CDR1 MNHNY and CDR2 SVGAGI (reference sequence). The CDR3 DNA is TGTACCAGCACTGTAATGGGGTTCCACGAGCAGTACTTC. As protein: CTSTVMGFHEQYF.

Only a few counts were recorded for this clonotype. The chain recombines TRBV5-1 with TRBJ2-7; 7 bases align to TRBD2. V lost 1 base, J lost 0 bases, and 7 bases stayed unmatched. This CDR3 has 16 residues. Per germline, CDR1 SGHRS and CDR2 YFSETQ. CDR3 DNA sequence: TGCGCCAGCAGCTTGTCTTACGGCGGGGGCTCCTACGAGCAGTACTTC. It is translated as CASSLSYGGGSYEQYF. The entire variable domain, with the rest obtained from reference TRBV5-1 and TRBJ2-7, is as follows: KAGVTQTPRYLIKTRGQQVTLSCSPISGHRSVSWYQQTPGQGLQFLFEYFSETQRNKGNFPGRFSGRQFSNSRSEMNVSTLELGDSALYLCASSLSYGGGSYEQYFGPGTRLTVT.

Comments on this clonotype: A much larger clone is a single base away; this may be a read error. V gene TRBV2 combines with J gene TRBJ2-3; D unresolved. The J call may be faulty, since TRBJ1-5 better matches the DNA end. Germline V gene sequence: CDR1 SNHLY, CDR2 FYNNEI. The CDR3 consists of 13 residues. CDR3 in DNA: TGTGCCAGAGCTAGAAGTTTTACAGATACGCAGCATTTT. It translates to CARARSFTDTQHF.

This clonotype came up a few times. The V gene is TRBV7-9, the J gene TRBJ2-5; D is possibly TRBD1 or TRBD2 (5 bases each). This CDR3 is built from 17 residues. Trimming removed 0 bases at V and 5 bases at J, with 19 bases between. Germline V CDR1 and CDR2: SEHNR, FQNEAQ (reference sequence). CDR3 DNA sequence: TGTGCCAGCAGCTTAGCAGCCTGGACGGGGACGGGTGAGACCCAGTACTTC. Its protein product is CASSLAAWTGTGETQYF.

The table lists this clonotype with many counts. The rearrangement joins TRBV3-1 to TRBJ2-3; the D is unclear. The germline V gene has CDR1 LGHDT and CDR2 YNNKEL (reference sequence). Trimming removed 4 bases from V and 3 bases from J, with 11 bases in between. The CDR3 consists of 14 residues. DNA for the CDR3: TGTGCCAGCAGCCCACGGCTGGCGACAGATACGCAGTATTTT. Protein product: CASSPRLATDTQYF.